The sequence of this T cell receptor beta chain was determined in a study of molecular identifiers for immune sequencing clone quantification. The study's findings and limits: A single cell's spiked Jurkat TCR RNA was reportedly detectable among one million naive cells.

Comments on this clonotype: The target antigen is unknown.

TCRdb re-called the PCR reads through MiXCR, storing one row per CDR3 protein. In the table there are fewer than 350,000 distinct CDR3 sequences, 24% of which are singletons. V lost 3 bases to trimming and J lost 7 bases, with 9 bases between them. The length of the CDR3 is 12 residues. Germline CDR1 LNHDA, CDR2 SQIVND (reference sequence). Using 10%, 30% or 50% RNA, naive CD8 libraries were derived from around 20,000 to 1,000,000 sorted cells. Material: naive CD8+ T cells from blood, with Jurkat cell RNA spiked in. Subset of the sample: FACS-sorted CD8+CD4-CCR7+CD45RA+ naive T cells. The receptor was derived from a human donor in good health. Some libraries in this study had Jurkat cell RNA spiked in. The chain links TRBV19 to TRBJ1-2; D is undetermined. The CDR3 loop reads CASSIGPPGYTF. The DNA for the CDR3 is TGTGCCAGTAGTATCGGACCCCCTGGCTACACCTTC.